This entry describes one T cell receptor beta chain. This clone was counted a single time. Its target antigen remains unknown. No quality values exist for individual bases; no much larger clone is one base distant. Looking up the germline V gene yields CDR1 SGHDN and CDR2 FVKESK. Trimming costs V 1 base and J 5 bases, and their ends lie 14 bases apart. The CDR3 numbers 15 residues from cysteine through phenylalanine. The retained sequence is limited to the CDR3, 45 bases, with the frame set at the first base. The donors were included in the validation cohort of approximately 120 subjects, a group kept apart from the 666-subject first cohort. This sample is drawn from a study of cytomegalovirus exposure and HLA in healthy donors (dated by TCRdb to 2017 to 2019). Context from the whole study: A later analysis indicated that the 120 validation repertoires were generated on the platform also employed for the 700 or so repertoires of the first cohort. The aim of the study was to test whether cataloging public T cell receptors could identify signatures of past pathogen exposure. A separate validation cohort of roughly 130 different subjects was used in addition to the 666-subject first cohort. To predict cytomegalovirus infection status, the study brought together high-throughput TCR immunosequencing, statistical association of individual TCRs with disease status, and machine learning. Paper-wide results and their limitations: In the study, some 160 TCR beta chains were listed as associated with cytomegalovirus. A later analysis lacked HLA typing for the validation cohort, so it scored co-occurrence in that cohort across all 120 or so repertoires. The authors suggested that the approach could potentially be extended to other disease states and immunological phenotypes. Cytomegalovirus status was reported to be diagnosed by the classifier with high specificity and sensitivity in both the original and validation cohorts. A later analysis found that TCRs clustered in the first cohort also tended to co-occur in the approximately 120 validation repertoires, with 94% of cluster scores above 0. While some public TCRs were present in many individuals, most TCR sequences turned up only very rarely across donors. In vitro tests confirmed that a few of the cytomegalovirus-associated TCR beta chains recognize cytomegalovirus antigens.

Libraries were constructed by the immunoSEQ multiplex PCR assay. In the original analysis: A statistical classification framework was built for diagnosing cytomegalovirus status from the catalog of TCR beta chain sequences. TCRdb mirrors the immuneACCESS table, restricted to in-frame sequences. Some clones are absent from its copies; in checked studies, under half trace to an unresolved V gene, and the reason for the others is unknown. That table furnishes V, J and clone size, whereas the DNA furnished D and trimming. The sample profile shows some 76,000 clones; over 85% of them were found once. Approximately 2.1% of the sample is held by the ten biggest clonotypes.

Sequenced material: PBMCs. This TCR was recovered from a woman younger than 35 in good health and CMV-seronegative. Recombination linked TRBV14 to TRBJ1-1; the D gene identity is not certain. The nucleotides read TGTGCCAGCAGCCAAGTAATTCGGGGAGAGACTGAAGCTTTCTTT. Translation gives CASSQVIRGETEAFF.